This TCR beta chain was observed in a study of OX40 agonist ivuxolimab in advanced cancers. Looking at the study overall: Administration of intravenous ivuxolimab to patients occurred every 2 weeks at 0.01 to 10 mg/kg. Antecedent anti-PD-1, anti-PD-L1 or anti-CTLA-4 therapy was permissible, with under 50% having received some.

Whole-study results and caveats: The antigen specificity of the peripheral T cells (those that were expanded) was not determined. Fewer expanded clones were found on average in CD4+ than in CD8+ T cells.

Produced via immunoSEQ multiplex PCR; TCRdb's table is partial and in-frame only. The sample has tens of thousands of clones; about 92% are singletons. A note on this clone: Its antigen remains unknown. The junction shows a germline mismatch at one end, possibly a read error.

The sequencing here drew on CD4+ or CD8+ T cells sorted from blood, taken in a trial of the OX40 agonist ivuxolimab. The receptor's source is an adult with an advanced solid tumor such as melanoma, head and neck, liver or kidney cancer.

CDR3: CASSYWGSGANVLTF. The CDR3 DNA reads TGTGCCAGCAGCTACTGGGGCTCTGGGGCCAACGTCCTGACTTTC. This sequence joins TRBV6-6 and TRBJ2-6, with D uncertain. Germline V lookup: CDR1 MNHNY, CDR2 SVGAGI (reference sequence). The CDR3 totals 15 residues.